This is a list of T cell receptor beta chains from one sample in a study of T cell repertoires in cytomegalovirus infection. In TCRdb, the reads were re-called with MiXCR into one record per CDR3 protein. The sample holds 450,000 to 600,000 distinct CDR3 sequences, roughly a third seen once. Their target antigens are unknown. This material consisted of cultured PBMCs, taken from culture after CMV antigen stimulation. The receptors derive from a human donor in good health (CMV status not recorded). Some clones in this sample may be carry-over from other donors' samples. Both conserved end residues are part of each CDR3. A D gene is named only where the DNA matches it firmly. Size is stated for part of the rows, as once, few or many counts, or as a class when the clone is expanded.

v_gene,j_gene,d_gene,abundance,CDR3nt,CDR3aa
TRBV4-3,TRBJ2-3,TRBD2,NA,TGCGCCAGCAGCCAAGTGCCGGGACTAGCGGGAGAATCACAGTATTTT,CASSQVPGLAGESQYF
TRBV5-1,TRBJ1-1,NA,NA,TGCGCCAGCCGCACCGGGACCCTGAACACTGAAGCTTTCTTT,CASRTGTLNTEAFF
TRBV20-1,TRBJ2-5,TRBD2,few,TGCAGTGCCCAGCGGACTAGCGGAGGGGGGGAGACCCAGTACTTC,CSAQRTSGGGETQYF
TRBV4-1,TRBJ2-3,NA,few,TGCGCCAGCAGCCAAGATATGGGGACGGTCGCAGATACGCAGTATTTT,CASSQDMGTVADTQYF
TRBV11-2,TRBJ1-5,TRBD1,few,TGTGCCAGCAGCCGGGACAGGGGCAATCAGCCCCAGCATTTT,CASSRDRGNQPQHF
TRBV4-1,TRBJ2-6,NA,few,TGCGCCAGCAGCCAGCAGGGGACCGCTGGGGCCAACGTCCTGACTTTC,CASSQQGTAGANVLTF
TRBV12-3/TRBV12-4,TRBJ1-2,NA,few,TGTGCCAGCAGTTACTGGCAGGGAGGGGATGGCTACACCTTC,CASSYWQGGDGYTF
TRBV2,TRBJ1-4,NA,NA,TGTGCCAGCAGTGACCCAGTTCCTCGAGATGAAAAACTGTTTTTT,CASSDPVPRDEKLFF
TRBV6-5,TRBJ1-5,TRBD1,once,TGTGCCAGCAGTCTTGACAGGGTAGATCAGCCCCAGCATTTT,CASSLDRVDQPQHF
TRBV28,TRBJ2-1,TRBD2,few,TGTGCCAGCAGTTTGGCTAGCGGGAGTCTGAACAATGAGCAGTTCTTC,CASSLASGSLNNEQFF
TRBV11-2,TRBJ1-6,NA,many,TGTGCCAGCAGCCGTTTGGGGCAGACATCACCCCTCCACTTT,CASSRLGQTSPLHF
TRBV11-2,TRBJ1-4,TRBD1,few,TGTGCCAGCAGCCGCGGACAGGGATGGGAAAAACTGTTTTTT,CASSRGQGWEKLFF
TRBV5-1,TRBJ1-4,NA,NA,TGCGCCAGCAGCTTGGGTTTGGCTGAAAAACTGTTTTTT,CASSLGLAEKLFF
TRBV10-3,TRBJ2-3,NA,NA,TGTGCCATCAAGGGACAAGACACAGATACGCAGTATTTT,CAIKGQDTDTQYF
TRBV7-2,TRBJ2-5,TRBD2,NA,TGTGCCAGCACCCACGGACTAGCGGGTAACCAAGAGACCCAGTACTTC,CASTHGLAGNQETQYF
TRBV7-8,TRBJ1-1,NA,few,TGTGCCAGCAGCCTCATCAGGGCTAACACTGAAGCTTTCTTT,CASSLIRANTEAFF
TRBV19,TRBJ2-1,TRBD1,few,TGTGCCAGTACAACCCGGACAGGGAACAATGAGCAGTTCTTC,CASTTRTGNNEQFF
TRBV7-6,TRBJ2-7,NA,few,TGTGCCAGCAGCTTACGGTCAGGGGAGTCCTACGAGCAGTACTTC,CASSLRSGESYEQYF
TRBV12-3/TRBV12-4,TRBJ2-1,NA,NA,TGTGCCAGCAGCGCTAGCGAGGGGTGGGATGAGCAGTTCTTC,CASSASEGWDEQFF
TRBV7-2,TRBJ1-5,NA,many,TGTGCCAGCAGCCCCCAGTGGGGACCCGATCAGCCCCAGCATTTT,CASSPQWGPDQPQHF
TRBV4-1,TRBJ1-1,NA,few,TGCGCCAGCAGCCAAGGAGAGAGGAGACCTCTTGAAGCTTTCTTT,CASSQGERRPLEAFF
TRBV7-8,TRBJ1-5,NA,NA,TGTGCCAGCAGCTTAGACTTTGGGGTGCAGCAGCCCCAGCATTTT,CASSLDFGVQQPQHF
TRBV6-5,TRBJ1-1,NA,NA,TGTGCCAGCAGTTACGGCAGGCCACCTCTGAACACTGAAGCTTTCTTT,CASSYGRPPLNTEAFF
TRBV4-1,TRBJ1-4,TRBD1,NA,TGCGCCAGCAGCCAAGCGACAGGGGTTTATGAAAAACTGTTTTTT,CASSQATGVYEKLFF
TRBV4-3,TRBJ1-3,TRBD1,many,TGCGCCAGCAGCACACGACAGGGGGCAACGGGAAACACCATATATTTT,CASSTRQGATGNTIYF
TRBV4-1,TRBJ2-3,NA,once,TGCGCCAGCAGCCTGAGGATGTCGGGAAAATCAGATACGCAGTATTTT,CASSLRMSGKSDTQYF
TRBV7-9,TRBJ2-1,TRBD2,NA,TGTGCCAGCAGGGGACTAGCGGGATTTAATGAGCAGTTCTTC,CASRGLAGFNEQFF
TRBV12-3/TRBV12-4,TRBJ2-2,TRBD2,once,TGTGCCAGCACCTCCCCCCCGACTAGCGGGAGGGGGTATACCGGGGAGCTGTTTTTT,CASTSPPTSGRGYTGELFF